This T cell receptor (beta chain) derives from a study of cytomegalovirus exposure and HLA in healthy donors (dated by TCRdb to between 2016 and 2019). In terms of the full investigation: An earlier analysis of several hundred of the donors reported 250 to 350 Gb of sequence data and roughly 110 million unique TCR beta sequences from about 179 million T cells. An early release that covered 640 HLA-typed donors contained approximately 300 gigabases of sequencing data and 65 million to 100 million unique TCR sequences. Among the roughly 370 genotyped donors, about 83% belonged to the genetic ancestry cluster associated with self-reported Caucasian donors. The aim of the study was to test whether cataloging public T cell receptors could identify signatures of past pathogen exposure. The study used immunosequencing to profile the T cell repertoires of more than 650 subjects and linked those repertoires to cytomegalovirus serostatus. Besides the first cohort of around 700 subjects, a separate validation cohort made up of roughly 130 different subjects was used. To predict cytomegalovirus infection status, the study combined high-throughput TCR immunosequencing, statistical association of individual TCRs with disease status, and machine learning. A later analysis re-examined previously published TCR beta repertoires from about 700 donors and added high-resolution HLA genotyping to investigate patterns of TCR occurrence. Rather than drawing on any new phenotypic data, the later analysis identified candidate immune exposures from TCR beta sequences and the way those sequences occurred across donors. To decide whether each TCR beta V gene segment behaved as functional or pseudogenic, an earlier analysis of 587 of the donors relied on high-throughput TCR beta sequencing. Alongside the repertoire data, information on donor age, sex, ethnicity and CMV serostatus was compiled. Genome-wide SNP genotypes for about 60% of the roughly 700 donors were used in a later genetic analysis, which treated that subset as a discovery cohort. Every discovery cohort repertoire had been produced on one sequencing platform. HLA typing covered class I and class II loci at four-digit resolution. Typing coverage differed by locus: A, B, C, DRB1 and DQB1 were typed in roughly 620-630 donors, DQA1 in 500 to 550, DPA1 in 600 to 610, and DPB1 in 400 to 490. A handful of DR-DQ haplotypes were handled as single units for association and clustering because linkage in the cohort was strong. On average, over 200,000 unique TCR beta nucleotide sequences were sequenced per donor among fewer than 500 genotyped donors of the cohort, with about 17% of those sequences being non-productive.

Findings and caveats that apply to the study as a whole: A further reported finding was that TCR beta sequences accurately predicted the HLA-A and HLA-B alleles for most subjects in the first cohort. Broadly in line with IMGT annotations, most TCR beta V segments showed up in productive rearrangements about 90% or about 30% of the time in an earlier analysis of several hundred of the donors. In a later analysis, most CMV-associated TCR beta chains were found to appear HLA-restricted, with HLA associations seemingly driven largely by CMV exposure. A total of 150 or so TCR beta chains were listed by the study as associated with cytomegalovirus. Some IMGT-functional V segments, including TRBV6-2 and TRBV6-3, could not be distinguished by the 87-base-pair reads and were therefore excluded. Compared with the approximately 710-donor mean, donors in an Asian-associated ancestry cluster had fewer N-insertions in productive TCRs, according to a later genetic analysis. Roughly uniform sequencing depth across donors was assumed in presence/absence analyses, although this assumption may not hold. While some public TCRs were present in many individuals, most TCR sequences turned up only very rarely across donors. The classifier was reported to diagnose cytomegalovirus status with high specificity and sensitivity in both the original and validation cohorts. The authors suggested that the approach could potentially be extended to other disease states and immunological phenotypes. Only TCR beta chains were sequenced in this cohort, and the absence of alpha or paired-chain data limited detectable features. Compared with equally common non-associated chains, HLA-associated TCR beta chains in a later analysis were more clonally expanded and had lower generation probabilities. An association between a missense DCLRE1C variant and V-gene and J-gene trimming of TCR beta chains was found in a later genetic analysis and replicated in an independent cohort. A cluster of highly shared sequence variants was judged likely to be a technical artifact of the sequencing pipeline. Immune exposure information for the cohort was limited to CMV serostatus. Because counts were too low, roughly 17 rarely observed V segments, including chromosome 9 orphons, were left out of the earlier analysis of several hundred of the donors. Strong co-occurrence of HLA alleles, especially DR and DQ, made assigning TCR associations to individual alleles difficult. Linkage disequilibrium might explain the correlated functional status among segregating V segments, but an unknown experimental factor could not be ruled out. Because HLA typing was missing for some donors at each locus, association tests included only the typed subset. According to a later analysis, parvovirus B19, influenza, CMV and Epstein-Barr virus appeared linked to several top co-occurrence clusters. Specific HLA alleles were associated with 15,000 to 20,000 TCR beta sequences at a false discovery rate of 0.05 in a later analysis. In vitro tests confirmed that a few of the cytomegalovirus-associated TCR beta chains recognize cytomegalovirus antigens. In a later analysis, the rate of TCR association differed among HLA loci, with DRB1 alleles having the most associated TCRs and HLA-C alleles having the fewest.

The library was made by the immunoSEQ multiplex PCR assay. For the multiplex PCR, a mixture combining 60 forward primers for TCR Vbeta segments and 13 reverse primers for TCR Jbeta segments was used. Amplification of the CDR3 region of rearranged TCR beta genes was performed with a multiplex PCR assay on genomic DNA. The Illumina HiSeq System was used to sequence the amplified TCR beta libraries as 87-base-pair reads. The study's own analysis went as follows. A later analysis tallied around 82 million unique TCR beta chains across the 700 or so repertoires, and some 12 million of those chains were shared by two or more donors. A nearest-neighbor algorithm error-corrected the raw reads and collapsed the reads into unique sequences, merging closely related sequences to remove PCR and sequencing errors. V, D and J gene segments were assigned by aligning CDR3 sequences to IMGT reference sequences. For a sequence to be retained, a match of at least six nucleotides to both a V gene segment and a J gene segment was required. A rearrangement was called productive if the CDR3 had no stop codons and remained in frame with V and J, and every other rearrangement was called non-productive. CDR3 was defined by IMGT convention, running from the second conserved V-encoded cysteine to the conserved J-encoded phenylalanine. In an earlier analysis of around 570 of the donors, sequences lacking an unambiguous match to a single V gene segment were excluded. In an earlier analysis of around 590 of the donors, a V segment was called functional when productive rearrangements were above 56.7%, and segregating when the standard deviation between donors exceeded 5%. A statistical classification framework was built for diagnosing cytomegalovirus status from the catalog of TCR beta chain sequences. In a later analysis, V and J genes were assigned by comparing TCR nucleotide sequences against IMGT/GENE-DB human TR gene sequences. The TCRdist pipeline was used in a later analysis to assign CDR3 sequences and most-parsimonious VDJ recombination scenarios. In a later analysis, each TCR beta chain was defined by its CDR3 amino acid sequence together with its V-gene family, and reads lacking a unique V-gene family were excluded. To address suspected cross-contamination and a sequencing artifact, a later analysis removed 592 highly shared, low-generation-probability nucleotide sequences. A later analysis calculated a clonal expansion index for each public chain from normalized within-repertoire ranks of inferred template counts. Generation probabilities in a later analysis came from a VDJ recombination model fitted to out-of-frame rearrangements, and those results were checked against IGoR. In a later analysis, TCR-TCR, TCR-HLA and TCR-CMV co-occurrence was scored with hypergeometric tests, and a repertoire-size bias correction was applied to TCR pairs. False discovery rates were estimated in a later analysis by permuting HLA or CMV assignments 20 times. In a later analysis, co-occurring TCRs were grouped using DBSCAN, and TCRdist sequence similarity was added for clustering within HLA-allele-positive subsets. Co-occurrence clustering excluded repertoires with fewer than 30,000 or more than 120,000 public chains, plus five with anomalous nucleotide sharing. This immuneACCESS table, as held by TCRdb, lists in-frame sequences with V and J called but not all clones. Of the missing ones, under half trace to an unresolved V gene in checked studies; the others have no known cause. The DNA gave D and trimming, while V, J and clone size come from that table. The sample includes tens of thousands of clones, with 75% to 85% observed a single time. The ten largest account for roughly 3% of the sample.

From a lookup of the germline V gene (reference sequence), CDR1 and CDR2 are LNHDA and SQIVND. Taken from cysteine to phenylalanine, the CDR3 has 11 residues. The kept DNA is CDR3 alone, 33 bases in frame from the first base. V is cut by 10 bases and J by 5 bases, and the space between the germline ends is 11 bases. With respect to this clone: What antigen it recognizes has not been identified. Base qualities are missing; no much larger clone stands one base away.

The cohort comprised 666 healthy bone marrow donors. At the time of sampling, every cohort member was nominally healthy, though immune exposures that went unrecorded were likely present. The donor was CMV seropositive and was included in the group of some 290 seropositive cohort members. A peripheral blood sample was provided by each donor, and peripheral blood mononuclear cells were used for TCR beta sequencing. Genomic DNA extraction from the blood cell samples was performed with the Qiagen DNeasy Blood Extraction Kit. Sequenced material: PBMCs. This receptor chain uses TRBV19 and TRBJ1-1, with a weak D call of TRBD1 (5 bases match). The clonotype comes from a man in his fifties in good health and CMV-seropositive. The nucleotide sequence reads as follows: TGTGCCACCTGGACACGAACTGAAGCTTTCTTT. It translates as CATWTRTEAFF.